The next 30 T cell receptor beta chains were all read from a single sample in a study of cytomegalovirus exposure and HLA in healthy donors. Method: immunoSEQ multiplex PCR; TCRdb's copy keeps in-frame clones and lacks some. The sample includes roughly 350,000 clones, about nine tenths of them seen just once. Sequencing was carried out using PBMCs. These TCRs come from a woman younger than 30 in good health and CMV-seronegative.

The genes are TRBV4-3 and TRBJ2-3; D perhaps matches TRBD2 (6 bases). The CDR3 covers 16 residues. Trimming pared 0 bases from V and 2 bases from J, leaving 12 bases between. Germline CDR1 reads LGHNA; CDR2 reads YSLEER. The chain's CDR3 is CASSQEVGSNTDTQYF. The CDR3 DNA sequence: TGCGCCAGCAGCCAAGAGGTCGGGAGTAACACAGATACGCAGTATTTT.

The gene calls are TRBV5-1 and TRBJ2-7, with unresolved D. Trimming left V 4 bases short and J 4 bases short, with 15 bases between. Germline V gene sequence: CDR1 SGHRS, CDR2 YFSETQ. The CDR3 covers 14 residues. CDR3 in DNA: TGCGCCAGCAGCCCCGATGACTCGCCTTACGAGCAGTACTTC. Protein sequence: CASSPDDSPYEQYF.

The chain recombines TRBV27 with TRBJ2-2; maybe TRBD1 (7 bases). The V gene's germline CDR1 is MNHEY and CDR2 SMNVEV (reference sequence). The CDR3 has 16 amino acids. Trimming stripped 6 bases from V and 3 bases from J, with 17 bases between. This CDR3 reads CASSPQGGQYTGELFF. In DNA, the CDR3 is TGTGCCAGCAGCCCCCAGGGGGGACAGTACACCGGGGAGCTGTTTTTT.

The rearrangement joins TRBV28 to TRBJ2-2, with TRBD2 matching 7 bases. The germline V gene encodes CDR1 MDHEN and CDR2 SYDVKM. After removal of 2 bases from V and 4 bases from J, the junction contained 4 bases not matched to a gene. The CDR3 totals 15 residues. The CDR3 DNA reads TGTGCCAGCAGTTTAGGAGGGAGGGGCACCGGGGAGCTGTTTTTT. Translation gives CASSLGGRGTGELFF.

This clone was observed at least ten times. The V and J genes are TRBV29-1 and TRBJ2-2, with 8 bases fitting TRBD1. Germline trimming cut 5 bases from V and 2 bases from J; bases unmatched to any gene: 4. CDR1 and CDR2 (germline): SQVTM, ANQGSEA. CDR3 length: 14 amino acids. DNA of the CDR3: TGCAGCGTTCCAGGACAGGGCAACACCGGGGAGCTGTTTTTT. Translated, it gives CSVPGQGNTGELFF.

The chain combines TRBV6-6 with TRBJ2-7; possibly TRBD2 for D (5 bases). The CDR3 has 16 amino acids. V lost 6 bases and J lost 2, with 20 bases in between. CDR1 and CDR2 (germline): MNHNY, SVGAGI (reference sequence). The DNA for the CDR3 is TGTGCCAGCAGCCCCGATCTCGGGGAGAGGCCCTACGAGCAGTACTTC. Translation gives CASSPDLGERPYEQYF.

DNA for the CDR3: TGTGCCAGCAGCGTAGCTAGTTCTGGGGGCAGATCGGAGCAGTTCTTC. This encodes CASSVASSGGRSEQFF. The chain uses TRBV9 and TRBJ2-1, with D possibly matching TRBD1 (6 bases). Trimming left V 0 bases short and J 10 bases short, with 20 bases between. Germline lookup yields CDR1 SGDLS and CDR2 YYNGEE. The CDR3 is 16 residues long.

The gene calls are TRBV10-3 and TRBJ2-1, with D perhaps matching TRBD2 (7 bases). Looked up from germline, CDR1 is ENHRY and CDR2 is SYGVKD. The CDR3 covers 15 residues. The V end was cut by 4 bases, the J end by 7 bases, with 17 bases between. This CDR3 is CAISAAGALANEQFF. The CDR3 DNA reads TGTGCCATCAGTGCTGCGGGGGCGCTCGCGAATGAGCAGTTCTTC.

The J gene is TRBJ2-5, the V gene TRBV7-8, with 7 bases lining up with TRBD2. In germline, CDR1 is SGHVS, CDR2 FQNEAQ. There are 15 residues in the CDR3. With V trimmed by 2 bases and J by 3 bases, 6 bases remained unmatched. The DNA for the CDR3 is TGTGCCAGCAGCTTATTCGGGACTAAAGAAGAGACCCAGTACTTC. It encodes CASSLFGTKEETQYF.

This clone was picked up one time. The genes are TRBV4-2 and TRBJ2-3; TRBD2 matches 7 bases. From germline, CDR1 is LGHNA and CDR2 YNFKEQ. Germline trimming cut 0 bases from V and 0 bases from J; bases unmatched to any gene: 6. This CDR3 has 17 amino acids. The CDR3 reads CASSQEWLAESTDTQYF. The DNA of the CDR3 is TGTGCCAGCAGCCAAGAGTGGCTAGCGGAGAGCACAGATACGCAGTATTTT.

V and J are TRBV7-2 and TRBJ2-5; a possible D gene is TRBD2 (6 bases). Trimming pared 5 bases from V and 3 bases from J, leaving 13 bases between. The CDR3 contains 14 residues. Germline lookup yields CDR1 SGHTA and CDR2 FQGNSA. The CDR3 loop is CASSETRGEETQYF. CDR3 nucleotide sequence: TGTGCCAGCAGCGAGACTAGAGGGGAAGAGACCCAGTACTTC. The entire variable domain, with the rest obtained from reference TRBV7-2 and TRBJ2-5, is as follows: GAGVSQSPSNKVTEKGKDVELRCDPISGHTALYWYRQSLGQGLEFLIYFQGNSAPDKSGLPSDRFSAERTGGSVSTLTIQRTQQEDSAVYLCASSETRGEETQYFGPGTRLLVL.

The J gene is TRBJ2-1, the V gene TRBV9, with TRBD2 identical over 12 bases. J lost 8 bases, V lost 0 bases, and 6 bases had no gene match. The germline V gene has CDR1 SGDLS and CDR2 YYNGEE. The CDR3 extends over 16 amino acids. CDR3 amino acids: CASSVEGTSGLDEQFF. CDR3 in DNA: TGTGCCAGCAGCGTAGAAGGGACTAGCGGGTTGGATGAGCAGTTCTTC.

This sequence joins TRBV2 and TRBJ2-1; 7 positions match TRBD2. Germline V gene lookup returns CDR1 SNHLY and CDR2 FYNNEI. This CDR3 is 14 amino acids long. With 0 bases clipped from V and 5 bases from J, the junction kept 1 base outside the gene matches. CDR3 protein: CASSEARGNNEQFF. Here the CDR3 DNA reads TGTGCCAGCAGTGAAGCGCGGGGGAACAATGAGCAGTTCTTC.

The chain employs TRBV7-9 and TRBJ2-7; the D is unclear. The CDR3 loop spans 14 amino acids. The germline V and J ends were trimmed by 2 bases and 0 bases, with 8 bases remaining between them. The germline gives CDR1 SEHNR, CDR2 FQNEAQ (reference sequence). CDR3 DNA: TGTGCCAGCAGCTTATACCCTAGCTCCTACGAGCAGTACTTC. Its translation is CASSLYPSSYEQYF. Full variable domain (missing parts from reference TRBV7-9 and TRBJ2-7): DTGVSQNPRHKITKRGQNVTFRCDPISEHNRLYWYRQTLGQGPEFLTYFQNEAQLEKSRLLSDRFSAERPKGSFSTLEIQRTEQGDSAMYLCASSLYPSSYEQYFGPGTRLTVT.

This clone was recorded only once. The chain uses TRBV5-5 and TRBJ2-7; 10 positions agree with TRBD1. Germline CDR1 SGHKS, CDR2 YYEKEE (reference sequence). J gave up 6 bases and V 4 bases, and 7 bases lay outside the gene matches. The CDR3 has 14 amino acids. CDR3: CASSPPGQGREQYF. The CDR3 DNA reads as TGTGCCAGCAGCCCACCGGGACAGGGGCGCGAGCAGTACTTC.

The rearrangement links TRBV29-1 to TRBJ2-5, with 7 bases matching TRBD2. This CDR3 has 15 amino acids. Trimming removed 3 bases from V and 0 bases from J; junction bases left unmatched: 7. The germline CDR1 and CDR2 sequences are SQVTM and ANQGSEA. CDR3 DNA sequence: TGCAGCGTTGATCAGCAGCGGGGCCACCAAGAGACCCAGTACTTC. Translation: CSVDQQRGHQETQYF. Full variable domain (outside the CDR3, taken from reference TRBV29-1 and TRBJ2-5): SAVISQKPSRDICQRGTSLTIQCQVDSQVTMMFWYRQQPGQSLTLIATANQGSEATYESGFVIDKFPISRPNLTFSTLTVSNMSPEDSSIYLCSVDQQRGHQETQYFGPGTRLLVL.

The rearrangement joins TRBV6-6 to TRBJ2-6, with D possibly matching TRBD1 (5 bases). CDR3 length: 16 residues. Germline loops: CDR1 MNHNY, CDR2 SVGAGI (reference sequence). Trimming shortened V by 2 bases and J by 1 base, and 9 bases separated the two germline ends. For the CDR3, the DNA is TGTGCCAGCAGTTACGGTCAGGGATCTGGGGCCAACGTCCTGACTTTC. This encodes CASSYGQGSGANVLTF.

This sequence joins TRBV5-4 and TRBJ2-7, with TRBD2 matching 8 bases. The CDR3 has 15 residues. V lost 3 bases, J lost 2 bases, and 7 bases stayed unmatched. Germline V lookup: CDR1 SGHNT, CDR2 YYREEE (reference sequence). The CDR3 region has the DNA TGTGCCAGCAGCTCCAAAGCGGGAGCGCCCTACGAGCAGTACTTC. This gives the protein CASSSKAGAPYEQYF.

In its sample, this clone was seen once. The chain is built from TRBV4-3 and TRBJ2-6; 7 positions agree with TRBD1. Germline V gives CDR1 LGHNA, CDR2 YSLEER. V was pared by 4 bases and J by 2 bases, with 8 bases of the junction left unmatched. CDR3 size: 17 residues. The CDR3 sequence: CASSPNSQGAGANVLTF. The CDR3 region has the DNA TGCGCCAGCAGCCCAAATTCCCAGGGGGCTGGGGCCAACGTCCTGACTTTC.

The chain combines TRBV5-6 with TRBJ1-2; tentative D call: TRBD1 (5 bases). Germline lookup yields CDR1 SGHDT and CDR2 YYEEEE. Trimming removed 4 bases from V and 1 base from J, with 14 bases in between. This CDR3 has 15 residues. The CDR3 is CASSTAADSNYGYTF. DNA of the CDR3: TGTGCCAGCAGCACGGCTGCCGACAGTAACTATGGCTACACCTTC. Filled out from reference TRBV5-6 and TRBJ1-2, the complete variable domain reads DAGVTQSPTHLIKTRGQQVTLRCSPKSGHDTVSWYQQALGQGPQFIFQYYEEEERQRGNFPDRFSGHQFPNYSSELNVNALLLGDSALYLCASSTAADSNYGYTFGSGTRLTVV.

The chain recombines TRBV7-2 with TRBJ2-3; 11 positions match TRBD2. The CDR3 runs 16 residues. V was clipped by 8 bases and J by 6 bases; unmatched bases: 13. CDR1 and CDR2 from the germline V gene are SGHTA and FQGNSA. The CDR3 DNA reads as TGTGCCAGCGCACCCTTCCTAGCGGGAGGACGGGATACGCAGTATTTT. This gives the protein CASAPFLAGGRDTQYF.

CDR3 loop: CASSFARGDYEQYF. CDR3 nucleotide sequence: TGTGCCAGCAGCTTCGCCAGGGGAGACTACGAGCAGTACTTC. V and J are TRBV7-8 and TRBJ2-7; the D gene is possibly TRBD1 (6 bases). This CDR3 is 14 amino acids long. CDR1 and CDR2 (germline): SGHVS, FQNEAQ. With 3 bases removed from V and 3 bases from J, the gap between germline ends came to 12 bases.

This chain joins TRBV27 and TRBJ2-7, with D tentatively TRBD1 (5 bases). Germline-derived CDR1 and CDR2 are MNHEY and SMNVEV (reference sequence). V lost 1 base and J lost 2, with 12 bases in between. The CDR3 has 15 residues. CDR3 sequence (DNA): TGTGCCAGCAGTTTATTAGGGCAGGGTGCCTACGAGCAGTACTTC. This codes for CASSLLGQGAYEQYF.

CDR3 residues: CASSERRTSNYGYTF. The CDR3 DNA is TGTGCCAGCAGTGAGAGGAGGACTTCTAACTATGGCTACACCTTC. V usage is TRBV6-1 and J usage is TRBJ1-2; the D is unclear. The V end was cut by 3 bases, the J end by 0 bases, with 11 bases between. This CDR3 region has 15 residues. Germline V CDR1 and CDR2: MNHNS, SASEGT.

The CDR3 is CASSQPSLENEQYF. The CDR3 DNA reads TGTGCCAGCAGCCAACCTTCACTAGAAAACGAGCAGTACTTC. The gene calls are TRBV4-2 and TRBJ2-7, with D possibly TRBD2 on 5 matching bases. CDR1 LGHNA and CDR2 YNFKEQ come from the germline V gene. There are 14 residues in the CDR3. Trimming left V 2 bases short and J 5 bases short, with 13 bases between.

The chain has TRBV19 and TRBJ1-5; no definite D call. Germline V gene lookup returns CDR1 LNHDA and CDR2 SQIVND (reference sequence). CDR3 length: 16 residues. V was shortened by 0 bases and J by 6 bases, with 15 bases between the two germline ends. Written as DNA, the CDR3 is TGTGCCAGTAGTATAGATCCGGGAGCTGTAGGTCAGCCCCAGCATTTT. It translates to CASSIDPGAVGQPQHF.

The V and J genes are TRBV5-4 and TRBJ2-5; D gene unclear. CDR1 and CDR2 (germline): SGHNT, YYREEE (reference sequence). V was cut by 0 bases and J by 10 bases, with 10 bases left in between. This CDR3 spans 12 amino acids. Written as DNA, the CDR3 is TGTGCCAGCAGCTTGGTTCCGGGTGACCAGTACTTC. Translation: CASSLVPGDQYF.

In the case of this clone: Sequence at one end of the junction differs from germline and may be a read error. The chain employs TRBV7-3 and TRBJ2-1; D possibly corresponds to TRBD2 (6 bases). Germline loops: CDR1 SGHTA, CDR2 FQGTGA. The CDR3 has 16 residues. The CDR3 DNA is TGTGCCAGCAGCCTAACCACCGGACTATCATACAATGAGCAGTTCTTC. It translates to CASSLTTGLSYNEQFF.

This rearrangement joins TRBV25-1 to TRBJ2-5; TRBD2 agrees at 9 bases. The CDR3 length is 17 residues. With V trimmed by 4 bases and J by 1 base, 10 bases remained unmatched. Per the germline V gene, CDR1 is MGHDK and CDR2 is SYGVNS. The CDR3 sequence is CASSGVAGVGGQETQYF. In DNA form, the CDR3 reads TGTGCCAGCAGTGGAGTAGCGGGAGTTGGGGGCCAAGAGACCCAGTACTTC. The full variable domain, in which reference TRBV25-1 and TRBJ2-5 provide the parts outside the CDR3, is EADIYQTPRYLVIGTGKKITLECSQTMGHDKMYWYQQDPGMELHLIHYSYGVNSTEKGDLSSESTVSRIRTEHFPLTLESARPSHTSQYLCASSGVAGVGGQETQYFGPGTRLLVL.

The chain joins TRBV27 to TRBJ2-7; TRBD2 might be the D (7 bases). CDR1 and CDR2 (germline): MNHEY, SMNVEV (reference sequence). V was clipped by 4 bases and J by 0 bases, with 13 bases between them. The CDR3 has 15 residues. The CDR3 region has the DNA TGTGCCAGCAGTTCCTCGGGGGGCTTCTCCTACGAGCAGTACTTC. Translated, it gives CASSSSGGFSYEQYF.